This TCR beta chain was retrieved from a study of cytomegalovirus exposure and HLA in healthy donors. Sequencing used immunoSEQ multiplex PCR; TCRdb keeps in-frame clones, though not all of them. In the table there are 280,000 or so clones, around 87% of which are singletons. CDR1 is SNHLY and CDR2 is FYNNEI in the germline V gene. V lost 6 bases to trimming and J lost 2 bases, with 19 bases between them. The length of the CDR3 is 16 residues. Sequenced: PBMCs. This receptor was taken from a woman in her late teens or twenties in good health and CMV-seronegative. J is TRBJ2-5 and V is TRBV2; tentative D call: TRBD1 (6 bases). The CDR3 loop is CASSDPVGQSQETQYF. The CDR3 nucleotides read TGTGCCAGCAGCGACCCGGTAGGACAGTCACAAGAGACCCAGTACTTC.